These 27 T cell receptor beta chains came from one sample sequenced in a study of graft-versus-host responses after intestinal transplantation. Sequencing used immunoSEQ multiplex PCR; TCRdb keeps in-frame clones, though not all of them. The top ten hold around 16% of the sample, which has under 100,000 clones, approximately 92% seen once. Specimen: PBMCs, collected approximately 420 days after intestinal transplant. The receptors were sampled from a human patient who received an intestinal transplant, so some T cells may come from the graft donor.

V and J are TRBV6-5 and TRBJ2-1; the match to TRBD2 covers 7 bases. With V trimmed by 0 bases and J by 7 bases, 3 bases remained unmatched. The CDR3 runs 14 residues. Germline V gives CDR1 MNHEY, CDR2 SVGAGI. The DNA of the CDR3 is TGTGCCAGCAGTTACTCGGCTAGCGGTAATGAGCAGTTCTTC. Its protein is CASSYSASGNEQFF.

V gene TRBV7-9 combines with J gene TRBJ1-1; D is perhaps TRBD1 (6 bases). The CDR3 runs to 12 residues. Germline CDR1 and CDR2: SEHNR and FQNEAQ (reference sequence). V was trimmed by 5 bases and J by 6 bases, leaving 10 bases between them. CDR3 DNA sequence: TGTGCCAGCAGCCAGGGGATGGCTGAAGCTTTCTTT. Its translation is CASSQGMAEAFF.

This chain connects TRBV13 to TRBJ2-7, with 7 bases lining up with TRBD1. CDR1 PRHDT and CDR2 FYEKMQ come from the germline V gene (reference sequence). Losses at the gene ends were 3 bases for V and 3 bases for J; bases not matched to a gene: 2. This CDR3 contains 13 residues. CDR3 sequence: CASSLGQFYEQYF. CDR3 nucleotides: TGTGCCAGCAGCTTGGGACAGTTCTACGAGCAGTACTTC.

The chain uses TRBV6-6 and TRBJ2-7; perhaps TRBD1 as D (6 bases). Germline V lookup: CDR1 MNHNY, CDR2 SVGAGI (reference sequence). Trimming removed 6 bases at V and 8 bases at J, with 20 bases between. CDR3 length: 14 amino acids. CDR3 in DNA: TGTGCCAGCAGGAATCAGGTCGGCAGGGGAAAGCAGTACTTC. This gives the protein CASRNQVGRGKQYF.

The V and J genes are TRBV4-2 and TRBJ2-1, with 8 bases lining up with TRBD2. Germline V gene lookup returns CDR1 LGHNA and CDR2 YNFKEQ. V gave up 4 bases and J gave up 4 bases; unmatched junction bases: 9. This CDR3 is built from 16 residues. For the CDR3, the DNA is TGTGCCAGCAGCCTAGACCAACTAGCGGTATACAATGAGCAGTTCTTC. This sequence encodes CASSLDQLAVYNEQFF.

The rearrangement uses TRBV5-1 and TRBJ1-1; D not certain. This CDR3 region has 15 residues. Germline V lookup: CDR1 SGHRS, CDR2 YFSETQ. V was cut by 0 bases and J by 4 bases, with 13 bases left in between. CDR3 nucleotides: TGCGCCAGCAGCTTGGGGGTCGGTAAGTCCACTGAAGCTTTCTTT. The encoded protein is CASSLGVGKSTEAFF.

This sequence joins TRBV9 and TRBJ1-5, with D perhaps matching TRBD1 (6 bases). The germline CDR1 and CDR2 sequences are SGDLS and YYNGEE. CDR3 length: 14 residues. The V gene lost 3 bases and the J gene lost 5 bases, with 12 bases spanning the gap. The CDR3 is CASSDGQSYQPQHF. DNA of the CDR3: TGTGCCAGCAGCGACGGACAGTCCTATCAGCCCCAGCATTTT. The full variable domain, its missing parts supplied by reference TRBV9 and TRBJ1-5, is DSGVTQTPKHLITATGQRVTLRCSPRSGDLSVYWYQQSLDQGLQFLIQYYNGEERAKGNILERFSAQQFPDLHSELNLSSLELGDSALYFCASSDGQSYQPQHFGDGTRLSIL.

This clone was counted once. The V gene is TRBV7-9, the J gene TRBJ1-3; no definite D call. V was pared by 3 bases and J by 2 bases, with 14 bases between. This CDR3 comprises 16 residues. The germline V gene encodes CDR1 SEHNR and CDR2 FQNEAQ (reference sequence). CDR3 sequence (DNA): TGTGCCAGCAGCTTCGGATCGGAGACTACTGGAAACACCATATATTTT. Its translation: CASSFGSETTGNTIYF. Filled out from reference TRBV7-9 and TRBJ1-3, the complete variable domain reads DTGVSQNPRHKITKRGQNVTFRCDPISEHNRLYWYRQTLGQGPEFLTYFQNEAQLEKSRLLSDRFSAERPKGSFSTLEIQRTEQGDSAMYLCASSFGSETTGNTIYFGEGSWLTVV.

The chain recombines TRBV6-5 with TRBJ2-7; TRBD2 might be the D (7 bases). CDR3 size: 16 residues. Germline V gene data show CDR1 as MNHEY and CDR2 as SVGAGI. V lost 2 bases and J 7 bases, leaving 21 bases between the germline ends. This chain's CDR3 is CASSYEWRRGAGEQYF. CDR3 bases: TGTGCCAGCAGTTACGAATGGCGACGGGGGGCTGGGGAGCAGTACTTC.

This clone came up once. The chain joins TRBV5-1 to TRBJ1-1, with 10 bases that match TRBD1. The CDR3 runs 16 residues. The ends lost 0 bases at V and 4 bases at J; junction bases unmatched: 6. Germline V CDR1 and CDR2: SGHRS, YFSETQ. The CDR3 DNA is TGCGCCAGCAGCTTGGTGGGCAGGACAGGGGGCACTGAAGCTTTCTTT. The encoded protein is CASSLVGRTGGTEAFF.

In the case of this clone: The same CDR3 can be traced to other DNA sequences in this sample. J is TRBJ2-1 and V is TRBV29-1; 9 bases map to TRBD2. Germline CDR1 reads SQVTM; CDR2 reads ANQGSEA. J lost 4 bases, V lost 4 bases, and 11 bases had no gene match. This CDR3 contains 16 residues. CDR3 nucleotide sequence: TGCAGCGTTGGTGGGCGGGGGGGCGGAGATTACAATGAGCAGTTCTTC. Translating gives CSVGGRGGGDYNEQFF.

This rearrangement joins TRBV7-9 to TRBJ2-7, with D possibly being TRBD1 or TRBD2 (5 bases each). This CDR3 has 14 residues. Trimming shortened V by 4 bases and J by 3 bases, and 13 bases separated the two germline ends. Germline loops: CDR1 SEHNR, CDR2 FQNEAQ (reference sequence). The CDR3: CASSSRGEGYEQYF. For the CDR3, the DNA is TGTGCCAGCAGCTCGAGGGGAGAGGGCTACGAGCAGTACTTC.

V usage is TRBV13 and J usage is TRBJ2-1; unclear D gene. Trimming cost V 5 bases and J 8 bases, with 10 bases left between them. The CDR3 length is 12 residues. Germline V lookup: CDR1 PRHDT, CDR2 FYEKMQ (reference sequence). The CDR3 spells CASSGQRDEQFF. Here the CDR3 DNA reads TGTGCCAGCAGCGGCCAACGGGATGAGCAGTTCTTC.

The chain couples TRBV10-2 to TRBJ2-7; D is possibly TRBD1 (5 bases). V lost 2 bases to trimming and J lost 6 bases, with 5 bases between them. This CDR3 comprises 11 residues. Germline V gene sequence: CDR1 WSHSY, CDR2 SAAADI. The CDR3 DNA reads as TGCGCCAGCAGTGAGAGGGGCGAGCAGTACTTC. This translates into CASSERGEQYF.

The gene calls are TRBV9 and TRBJ2-5; TRBD1 or TRBD2 may be the D gene (5 bases each). This CDR3 contains 15 residues. CDR1 and CDR2 (germline): SGDLS, YYNGEE. V lost 0 bases and J lost 0, with 9 bases in between. CDR3 DNA: TGTGCCAGCAGCGTAGCCGGGGCTTACCAAGAGACCCAGTACTTC. Encoded protein: CASSVAGAYQETQYF.

V gene TRBV7-2 combines with J gene TRBJ2-7; unclear D gene. Germline loops: CDR1 SGHTA, CDR2 FQGNSA. With 5 bases removed from V and 2 bases from J, the gap between germline ends came to 7 bases. The CDR3 contains 12 residues. The CDR3 DNA reads as TGTGCCAGCAGCCTGACTGCCTACGAGCAGTACTTC. It translates to CASSLTAYEQYF. The full variable domain, with the rest looked up from reference TRBV7-2 and TRBJ2-7, is GAGVSQSPSNKVTEKGKDVELRCDPISGHTALYWYRQSLGQGLEFLIYFQGNSAPDKSGLPSDRFSAERTGGSVSTLTIQRTQQEDSAVYLCASSLTAYEQYFGPGTRLTVT.

Comment on this clone: At the DNA level, this CDR3 is encoded by other sequences in the same sample as well. The chain has TRBV19 and TRBJ1-1; D is uncertain. The CDR3 runs 12 residues. Germline CDR1 and CDR2: LNHDA and SQIVND (reference sequence). Deletions cut 4 bases from V and 5 bases from J, with 8 bases between. The CDR3 nucleotides are TGTGCCAGTAGTACCGGTGTGACTGAAGCTTTCTTT. This encodes CASSTGVTEAFF.

This sequence joins TRBV29-1 and TRBJ2-3; no clear D gene. Germline lookup yields CDR1 SQVTM and CDR2 ANQGSEA. The V and J ends lost 2 bases and 4 bases respectively, with 10 bases between them. The CDR3 is 13 residues long. CDR3 DNA sequence: TGCAGCGTTGAATCGCGATTCGCAGATACGCAGTATTTT. This encodes CSVESRFADTQYF.

This clone appeared once. The chain uses TRBV27 and TRBJ2-7; no clear D. Germline values: CDR1 MNHEY, CDR2 SMNVEV (reference sequence). The CDR3 covers 13 residues. Trimming left V 2 bases short and J 3 bases short, with 8 bases between. The CDR3 spells CASSLRIGYEQYF. In DNA form, the CDR3 reads TGTGCCAGCAGTTTAAGGATTGGCTACGAGCAGTACTTC.

The chain links TRBV13 to TRBJ1-2; D is unresolved. V lost 0 bases to trimming and J lost 1 base, with 15 bases between them. Germline-derived CDR1 and CDR2 are PRHDT and FYEKMQ (reference sequence). CDR3 length: 17 amino acids. The CDR3 DNA reads as TGTGCCAGCAGCTTAGGCCGTCGAGGCAGTCGTAACTATGGCTACACCTTC. This codes for CASSLGRRGSRNYGYTF.

The chain uses TRBV7-8 and TRBJ2-5, with 7 bases that match TRBD1. The J call may be mistaken, given a closer DNA end match to TRBJ2-7. Looked up from germline, CDR1 is SGHVS and CDR2 is FQNEAQ. This CDR3 has 15 residues. The DNA of the CDR3 is TGTGCCAGCAGCCCAGGCCCAGGGGGTACCTACGAGCAGTACTTC. Amino acids: CASSPGPGGTYEQYF.

The chain links TRBV29-1 to TRBJ1-3; 7 nucleotides align to TRBD1. CDR3 length: 12 residues. The J segment lost 4 bases and the V segment lost 6 bases, leaving 3 bases of the junction unmatched. CDR1 is SQVTM, CDR2 ANQGSEA, per germline. The CDR3 reads CSVPGQGNTIYF. The DNA of the CDR3 is TGCAGCGTCCCGGGACAGGGAAACACCATATATTTT.

The J gene is TRBJ2-6, the V gene TRBV6-5; no clear D gene. V was cut by 5 bases and J by 3 bases, with 11 bases left in between. Germline V lookup: CDR1 MNHEY, CDR2 SVGAGI. This CDR3 comprises 15 residues. The CDR3 loop is CASSRESVGANVLTF. The DNA of the CDR3 is TGTGCCAGCAGTCGTGAATCGGTTGGGGCCAACGTCCTGACTTTC.

This clone was seen only a few times. Written as DNA, the CDR3 is TGTGCCACCAGCAGAGATGGTCCGACAGGCTCCTACGAGCAGTACTTC. It is translated as CATSRDGPTGSYEQYF. The rearrangement links TRBV15 to TRBJ2-7; weak D call: TRBD1 (6 bases). Looked up from germline, CDR1 is LNHNV and CDR2 is YYDKDF (reference sequence). The CDR3 is made up of 16 amino acids. V was shortened by 0 bases and J by 0 bases, with 12 bases between the two germline ends.

The V call is TRBV27, the J call TRBJ1-2; 7 positions agree with TRBD1. This CDR3 is 13 amino acids long. CDR1 MNHEY and CDR2 SMNVEV come from the germline V gene (reference sequence). V gave up 5 bases and J gave up 4 bases; unmatched junction bases: 4. The CDR3 region is CASSLQGSYGYTF. Written as DNA, the CDR3 is TGTGCCAGCAGTCTACAGGGGTCCTATGGCTACACCTTC.

The chain is built from TRBV27 and TRBJ1-5; a weak D match, TRBD1 (6 bases). The V end was cut by 6 bases, the J end by 5 bases, with 11 bases between. CDR3 length: 13 residues. Germline loops: CDR1 MNHEY, CDR2 SMNVEV (reference sequence). CDR3 sequence (DNA): TGTGCCAGCAGAACAGGGCCCCATCAGCCCCAGCATTTT. Translated: CASRTGPHQPQHF.

J is TRBJ2-7 and V is TRBV19, with a weak D call TRBD2 (5 bases). Trimming stripped 5 bases from V and 3 bases from J, with 14 bases between. The CDR3 is 14 residues long. Germline CDR1 and CDR2: LNHDA and SQIVND (reference sequence). The CDR3 nucleotides are TGTGCCAGTAGTTTCATGGGCAGCGGCTACGAGCAGTACTTC. Translated: CASSFMGSGYEQYF. The whole variable domain, filled in from reference TRBV19 and TRBJ2-7, reads DGGITQSPKYLFRKEGQNVTLSCEQNLNHDAMYWYRQDPGQGLRLIYYSQIVNDFQKGDIAEGYSVSREKKESFPLTVTSAQKNPTAFYLCASSFMGSGYEQYFGPGTRLTVT.